These 8 T cell receptor beta chains were sequenced from one sample in a study of T cell repertoires in cytomegalovirus infection (dated by TCRdb to between 2019 and 2020). The sequencer listed for this sample is Illumina HiSeq 1500. TCRdb cleaned the public reads at Q25 with fastp, built clones with MiXCR and kept in-frame beta chains. For every CDR3 protein sequence, its rows merge into one entry that carries the most common genes and DNA. This sample has fewer than 1,000,000 distinct CDR3 sequences in its table, and roughly 30% of those were observed once. Jointly, the top ten make up around an eighth of the sample. Their cognate antigens are unknown. The treatment or condition label, read with the paper, signifies: in vitro stimulation with specific CMV peptide epitopes to enrich CMV-specific T cells. Source: cultured CD8+ T cells from PBMCs, taken from culture after CMV antigen stimulation. The receptors here all came from a human donor in good health (CMV status not recorded). Some clones in this sample may be carry-over from other donors' samples.

This clonotype has a handful of counts. This chain joins TRBV5-6 and TRBJ2-5; TRBD1 matches at 9 bases. Trimming at V came to 3 bases and at J to 5 bases, leaving 8 bases not matched to a gene. The CDR3 length is 15 residues. Per the germline V gene, CDR1 is SGHDT and CDR2 is YYEEEE. CDR3 in amino acids: CASSSGDRASETQYF. DNA for the CDR3: TGTGCCAGCAGCTCGGGGGACAGGGCTTCGGAGACCCAGTACTTC.

The J gene is TRBJ1-2, the V gene TRBV4-3, with 10 nucleotides matching TRBD1. The V gene end was trimmed by 2 bases and the J gene end by 8 bases; junction bases not matched to a gene: 5. CDR1 and CDR2 (germline): LGHNA, YSLEER. The CDR3 runs to 14 residues. The CDR3 nucleotides are TGCGCCAGCAGCCAACGGGGGACAGGGGAGGGCTACACCTTC. Protein sequence: CASSQRGTGEGYTF.

This clonotype was seen repeatedly, ten times or more. V usage is TRBV7-6 and J usage is TRBJ2-1; TRBD2 agrees at 9 bases. The J segment lost 6 bases and the V segment lost 5 bases, leaving 8 bases of the junction unmatched. Germline loops: CDR1 SGHVS, CDR2 FNYEAQ. The CDR3 consists of 15 residues. CDR3 loop: CASSPLSGGLNEQFF. For the CDR3, the DNA is TGTGCCAGCAGCCCACTAAGCGGGGGGCTCAATGAGCAGTTCTTC.

This clonotype was seen only a few times. The chain joins TRBV9 to TRBJ1-5, with TRBD1 matching over 9 bases. CDR1 is SGDLS, CDR2 YYNGEE, per germline. This CDR3 spans 17 amino acids. J lost 4 bases, V lost 3 bases, and 11 bases had no gene match. In DNA form, the CDR3 reads TGTGCCAGCAGCGGACGGACAGGGGTTTCCCTAAATCAGCCCCAGCATTTT. Translating gives CASSGRTGVSLNQPQHF.

This clonotype was picked up a small number of times. The chain joins TRBV7-9 to TRBJ1-4; a weak D match, TRBD1 (6 bases). In germline, CDR1 is SEHNR, CDR2 FQNEAQ (reference sequence). V was clipped by 1 base and J by 2 bases, with 11 bases between them. This CDR3 is 16 amino acids long. CDR3 in amino acids: CASSLVSGVTNEKLFF. The CDR3 coding sequence is TGTGCCAGCAGCTTAGTGTCAGGGGTGACTAATGAAAAACTGTTTTTT.

V and J are TRBV6-1 and TRBJ2-4, with a weak D call TRBD1 (6 bases). Germline-derived CDR1 and CDR2 are MNHNS and SASEGT. V was pared by 8 bases and J by 1 base, with 15 bases between. The length of the CDR3 is 15 residues. The CDR3 sequence: CASGFTGNAKNIQYF. In DNA, the CDR3 is TGTGCCAGCGGTTTCACAGGGAACGCCAAAAACATTCAGTACTTC.

This clonotype was detected only a few times. V is TRBV27 and J is TRBJ2-5; maybe TRBD2 (5 bases). V was clipped by 8 bases and J by 1 base, with 17 bases between them. The CDR3 sequence is 15 residues long. CDR1 and CDR2 (germline): MNHEY, SMNVEV (reference sequence). Here the CDR3 DNA reads TGTGCCAGCCGAGGGTATAGGGATCCCCAAGAGACCCAGTACTTC. It specifies CASRGYRDPQETQYF.

The chain joins TRBV6-2 or TRBV6-3 to TRBJ2-7, with unresolved D. CDR1 is MNHEY, CDR2 SVGEGT, per germline. The CDR3 runs to 15 residues. With 4 bases removed from V and 6 bases from J, the gap between germline ends came to 19 bases. CDR3 in amino acids: CASSSPRATKGEQYF. The CDR3 DNA follows: TGTGCCAGCAGTTCGCCCCGGGCGACAAAGGGCGAGCAGTACTTC.